The 9 T cell receptor beta chains below were found in one sample sequenced in a study of T cell responses to AZD1222 COVID-19 vaccine. Repertoires were generated with immunoSEQ multiplex PCR, while TCRdb's copy carries only in-frame clones and drops some. This table has about 180,000 clones, just over 85% appearing once. The sample was peripheral blood, taken 28 days after the second AZD1222 dose. These receptor sequences come from an adult who received the AZD1222 COVID-19 vaccine.

The chain joins TRBV11-2 to TRBJ2-2; D is ambiguous. The CDR3 has 11 amino acids. V lost 3 bases and J lost 6, with 2 bases in between. Germline V gene data show CDR1 as SGHAT and CDR2 as FQNNGV. CDR3 coding DNA: TGTGCCAGCAGCTTGGCCGGGGAGCTGTTTTTT. Its protein product is CASSLAGELFF.

This clone was seen more than once but under ten times. The chain recombines TRBV3-1 (or the pseudogene TRBV3-2) with TRBJ2-7, with D tentatively TRBD2 (6 bases). The CDR3 extends over 15 amino acids. The germline V and J ends were trimmed by 1 base and 4 bases, with 14 bases remaining between them. The V gene's germline CDR1 is LGHDT and CDR2 YNNKEL (reference sequence). The CDR3 spells CASSQAALASYEQYF. DNA of the CDR3: TGTGCCAGCAGCCAAGCCGCACTAGCTTCATACGAGCAGTACTTC.

The V gene is TRBV9, the J gene TRBJ2-5; D gene unclear. Deletions cut 2 bases from V and 2 bases from J, with 13 bases between. The length of the CDR3 is 15 residues. From germline, CDR1 is SGDLS and CDR2 YYNGEE. This CDR3 is CASSVNPQVQETQYF. The CDR3 DNA sequence: TGTGCCAGCAGCGTGAATCCCCAGGTTCAAGAGACCCAGTACTTC.

This clone was seen a single time. The chain has TRBV7-3 and TRBJ1-2; TRBD1 matches 10 bases. Germline V CDR1 and CDR2: SGHTA, FQGTGA. The CDR3 is made up of 14 amino acids. The V segment lost 5 bases and the J segment 4 bases; nucleotides outside the gene matches: 4. For the CDR3, the DNA is TGTGCCAGCAGCCCGGACAGGGGGAGCTATGGCTACACCTTC. Protein product: CASSPDRGSYGYTF.

This clone was seen only once. V is TRBV3-1 (or the pseudogene TRBV3-2) and J is TRBJ1-1, with D possibly TRBD1 on 5 matching bases. Germline V gene sequence: CDR1 LGHDT, CDR2 YNNKEL (reference sequence). The length of the CDR3 is 14 residues. The germline V and J ends were trimmed by 2 bases and 1 base, with 8 bases remaining between them. CDR3 nucleotide sequence: TGTGCCAGCAGCCAAACGACAGCGAACACTGAAGCTTTCTTT. Translation gives CASSQTTANTEAFF.

The chain carries TRBV19 and TRBJ2-6; D not certain. This CDR3 has 13 amino acids. CDR1 and CDR2 (germline): LNHDA, SQIVND (reference sequence). Trimming left V 4 bases short and J 1 base short, with 2 bases between. For the CDR3, the DNA is TGTGCCAGTAGTACATCTGGGGCCAACGTCCTGACTTTC. This codes for CASSTSGANVLTF.

CDR3 nucleotides: TGTGCCAGTCGTGTTGGGGGCTCTGGGGCCAACGTCCTGACTTTC. It yields the protein CASRVGGSGANVLTF. This rearrangement joins TRBV21-1 to TRBJ2-6. TRBV21-1 is annotated as a pseudogene. The CDR3 extends over 15 amino acids.

V gene TRBV3-1 (or the pseudogene TRBV3-2) combines with J gene TRBJ1-2; D possibly corresponds to TRBD1 (5 bases). There are 13 residues in the CDR3. Germline V gives CDR1 LGHDT, CDR2 YNNKEL (reference sequence). Trimming removed 6 bases at V and 3 bases at J, with 11 bases between. CDR3 sequence: CASRPDSHYGYTF. Here the CDR3 DNA reads TGTGCCAGCAGACCCGACAGTCACTATGGCTACACCTTC.

Remarks on this clone: This sample also contains other DNA sequences that code for the same CDR3. The rearrangement links TRBV9 to TRBJ2-5; 8 bases match TRBD1. V was clipped by 0 bases and J by 5 bases; unmatched bases: 6. The CDR3 covers 15 residues. The germline gives CDR1 SGDLS, CDR2 YYNGEE. CDR3 loop: CASSVGQGARETQYF. The CDR3 DNA reads TGTGCCAGCAGCGTAGGTCAGGGGGCTAGGGAGACCCAGTACTTC.